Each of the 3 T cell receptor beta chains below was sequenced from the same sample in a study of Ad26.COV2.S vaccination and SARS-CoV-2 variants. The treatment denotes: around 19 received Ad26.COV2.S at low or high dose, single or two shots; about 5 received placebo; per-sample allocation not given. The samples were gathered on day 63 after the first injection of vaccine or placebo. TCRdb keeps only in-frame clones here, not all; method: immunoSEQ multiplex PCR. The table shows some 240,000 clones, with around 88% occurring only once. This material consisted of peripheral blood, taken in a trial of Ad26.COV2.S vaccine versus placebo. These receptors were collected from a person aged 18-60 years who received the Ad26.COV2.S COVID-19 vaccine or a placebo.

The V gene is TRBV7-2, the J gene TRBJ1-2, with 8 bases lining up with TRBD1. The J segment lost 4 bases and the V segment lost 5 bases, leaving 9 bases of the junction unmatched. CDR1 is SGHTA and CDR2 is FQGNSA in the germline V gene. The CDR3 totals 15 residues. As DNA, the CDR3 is TGTGCCAGCAGCCCTGGACAGGGCCTACTCTATGGCTACACCTTC. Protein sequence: CASSPGQGLLYGYTF.

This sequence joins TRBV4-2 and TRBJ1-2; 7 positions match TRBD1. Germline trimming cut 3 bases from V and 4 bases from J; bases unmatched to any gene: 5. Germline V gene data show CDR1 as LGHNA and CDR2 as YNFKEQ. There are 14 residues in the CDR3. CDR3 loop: CASSQTGPSYGYTF. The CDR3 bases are TGTGCCAGCAGCCAGACAGGGCCCTCCTATGGCTACACCTTC.

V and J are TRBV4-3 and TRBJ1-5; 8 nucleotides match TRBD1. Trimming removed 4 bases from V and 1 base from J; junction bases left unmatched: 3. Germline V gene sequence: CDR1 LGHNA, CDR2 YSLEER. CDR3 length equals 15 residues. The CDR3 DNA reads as TGCGCCAGCAGCCTGAACAGGGGGAGCAATCAGCCCCAGCATTTT. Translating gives CASSLNRGSNQPQHF.